One sample yielded the 16 T cell receptor beta chains listed below, sequenced in a study of blood T cell repertoires in COVID-19. Sequencing was performed with immunoSEQ multiplex PCR; in TCRdb, only in-frame clones are kept and a portion is missing. The table has about 180,000 clones, more than 70% seen once. The sequenced material came from peripheral blood. Every receptor here comes from a person between 65 and 80 years old with COVID-19, enrolled during active disease.

This chain connects TRBV4-3 to TRBJ2-2, with TRBD1 as a possible D gene (5 bases). Per germline, CDR1 LGHNA and CDR2 YSLEER. The CDR3 totals 16 residues. The V end lost 1 base, the J end lost 0 bases, and 9 bases lay between the germline ends. The CDR3 reads CASSQAGSANTGELFF. The CDR3 DNA follows: TGCGCCAGCAGCCAAGCAGGGTCCGCGAACACCGGGGAGCTGTTTTTT.

The chain has TRBV11-2 and TRBJ2-5; D gene unclear. V gave up 5 bases and J gave up 2 bases, with 9 bases separating them. The CDR3 length is 13 residues. Germline V lookup: CDR1 SGHAT, CDR2 FQNNGV. The CDR3 DNA follows: TGTGCCAGCAGCCTGCGCGTACAAGAGACCCAGTACTTC. Amino acid sequence: CASSLRVQETQYF.

The V gene is TRBV27, the J gene TRBJ1-2; weak D call: TRBD1 (6 bases). V was shortened by 2 bases and J by 4 bases, with 20 bases between the two germline ends. This CDR3 region has 17 residues. Germline V lookup: CDR1 MNHEY, CDR2 SMNVEV (reference sequence). The CDR3 loop is CASSLNPLGVGGYGYTF. In nucleotides, the CDR3 is TGTGCCAGCAGTTTAAACCCCCTTGGGGTAGGGGGCTATGGCTACACCTTC.

The chain uses TRBV19 and TRBJ1-6; TRBD1 agrees at 9 bases. The CDR3 length is 14 residues. V lost 6 bases to trimming and J lost 9 bases; unmatched junction nucleotides: 6. Germline V gene lookup returns CDR1 LNHDA and CDR2 SQIVND (reference sequence). The CDR3 protein is CASRYRDRASPLHF. CDR3 in DNA: TGTGCCAGTAGGTACCGGGACAGGGCTTCACCCCTCCACTTT.

This clone was observed a few times. The chain couples TRBV18 to TRBJ2-1; D gene ambiguous. The germline gives CDR1 KGHSH, CDR2 LQKENI. This CDR3 region has 16 residues. Deletions cut 4 bases from V and 6 bases from J, with 19 bases between. CDR3 in DNA: TGTGCCAGCTCACTAAAACCGCCGGCAGGCCTCAATGAGCAGTTCTTC. Encoded protein: CASSLKPPAGLNEQFF.

The chain combines TRBV6-2 or TRBV6-3 with TRBJ1-4; TRBD1 matches 9 bases. The V segment lost 5 bases and the J segment 9 bases; nucleotides outside the gene matches: 7. There are 14 residues in the CDR3. Germline V gives CDR1 MNHEY, CDR2 SVGEGT. CDR3 in amino acids: CASSPSGTGKKLFF. The CDR3 nucleotides are TGTGCCAGCAGTCCCTCCGGGACAGGGAAAAAACTGTTTTTT.

This clone was found once. The chain uses TRBV10-3 and TRBJ2-7, with 13 bases aligning to TRBD2. CDR3 length: 16 residues. The V gene's germline CDR1 is ENHRY and CDR2 SYGVKD. Losses at the gene ends were 3 bases for V and 4 bases for J; bases not matched to a gene: 6. In DNA form, the CDR3 reads TGTGCCATCAGTGAAGGGAGGACTAGCGGGAGTTACGAGCAGTACTTC. Its translation is CAISEGRTSGSYEQYF.

The CDR3 is CASSQFGIAEAFF. The CDR3 coding sequence is TGCGCCAGCAGCCAATTCGGGATCGCTGAAGCTTTCTTT. The chain carries TRBV4-1 and TRBJ1-1, with unresolved D. CDR3 size: 13 residues. Germline V gene lookup returns CDR1 MGHRA and CDR2 YSYEKL. V lost 2 bases and J 6 bases, leaving 10 bases between the germline ends.

J is TRBJ1-2 and V is TRBV6-5; unclear D gene. The V gene's germline CDR1 is MNHEY and CDR2 SVGAGI. Trimming left V 8 bases short and J 3 bases short, with 16 bases between. CDR3 length: 14 amino acids. The CDR3 bases are TGTGCCAGCCGTCCCCCCGGGGTCGACTATGGCTACACCTTC. It is translated as CASRPPGVDYGYTF.

The chain recombines TRBV11-3 with TRBJ2-3; TRBD2 matches 8 bases. The CDR3 is made up of 14 amino acids. Trimming removed 5 bases from V and 5 bases from J; junction bases left unmatched: 6. Per the germline V gene, CDR1 is SGHNT and CDR2 is YENEEA. The CDR3 region has the DNA TGTGCCAGCAGCCCCGGACTAGCAAGAGATACGCAGTATTTT. It translates to CASSPGLARDTQYF.

The chain employs TRBV4-3 and TRBJ2-1, with 7 bases fitting TRBD2. Germline-derived CDR1 and CDR2 are LGHNA and YSLEER. The CDR3 runs to 16 residues. J gave up 6 bases and V 1 base, and 9 bases lay outside the gene matches. In DNA, the CDR3 is TGCGCCAGCAGCCAAGTAGTACCCCCTAGCGGCAATGAGCAGTTCTTC. Protein product: CASSQVVPPSGNEQFF.

The chain recombines TRBV7-8 with TRBJ2-1, with D possibly being TRBD2 (7 bases). Germline V gene sequence: CDR1 SGHVS, CDR2 FQNEAQ. Trimming pared 5 bases from V and 6 bases from J, leaving 20 bases between. The CDR3 loop spans 16 amino acids. CDR3 residues: CASSVGGDWRVNEQFF. The DNA for the CDR3 is TGTGCCAGCAGCGTAGGGGGGGACTGGAGGGTCAATGAGCAGTTCTTC.

This clone showed up just a few times. The V gene is TRBV7-9, the J gene TRBJ1-3; 9 positions agree with TRBD1. The germline V gene encodes CDR1 SEHNR and CDR2 FQNEAQ (reference sequence). V lost 4 bases to trimming and J lost 3 bases; unmatched junction nucleotides: 4. The CDR3 contains 15 residues. The CDR3 protein is CASSWGQGDGNTIYF. The CDR3 bases are TGTGCCAGCAGCTGGGGACAGGGAGATGGAAACACCATATATTTT.

The CDR3 region is CASSQVTAANYGYTF. CDR3 DNA: TGCGCCAGCAGCCAAGTTACAGCGGCTAACTATGGCTACACCTTC. The genes are TRBV4-3 and TRBJ1-2; D gene uncertain. The CDR3 has 15 amino acids. V lost 1 base, J lost 0 bases, and 9 bases lay in between. Germline V gene lookup returns CDR1 LGHNA and CDR2 YSLEER.

The chain uses TRBV19 and TRBJ2-1, with TRBD2 identical over 9 bases. This CDR3 has 15 residues. The J segment lost 7 bases and the V segment lost 5 bases, leaving 9 bases of the junction unmatched. Per germline, CDR1 LNHDA and CDR2 SQIVND (reference sequence). CDR3 protein: CASSFSLAGLNEQFF. CDR3 nucleotides: TGTGCCAGTAGTTTTTCTCTAGCGGGGCTTAATGAGCAGTTCTTC.

The chain carries TRBV30 and TRBJ1-5; D not resolved. Trimming cost V 4 bases and J 2 bases, with 15 bases left between them. Germline V lookup: CDR1 GTSNPN, CDR2 SVGIG (reference sequence). The CDR3 is made up of 15 amino acids. CDR3 sequence: CAWTRQVSGNQPQHF. CDR3 bases: TGTGCCTGGACCCGACAAGTAAGTGGCAATCAGCCCCAGCATTTT. Full variable domain (remainder filled in from reference TRBV30 and TRBJ1-5): SQTIHQWPATLVQPVGSPLSLECTVEGTSNPNLYWYRQAAGRGLQLLFYSVGIGQISSEVPQNLSASRPQDRQFILSSKKLLLSDSGFYLCAWTRQVSGNQPQHFGDGTRLSIL.